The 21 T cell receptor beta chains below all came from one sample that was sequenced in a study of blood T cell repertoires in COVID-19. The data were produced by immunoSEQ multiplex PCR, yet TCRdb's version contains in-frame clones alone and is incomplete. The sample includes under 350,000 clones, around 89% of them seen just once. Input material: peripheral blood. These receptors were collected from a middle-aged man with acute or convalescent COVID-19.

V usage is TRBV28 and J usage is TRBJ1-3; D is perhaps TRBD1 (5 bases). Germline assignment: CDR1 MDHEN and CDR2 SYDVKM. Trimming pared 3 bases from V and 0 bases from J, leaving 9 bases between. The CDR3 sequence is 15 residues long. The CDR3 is CASSLGTNSGNTIYF. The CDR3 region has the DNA TGTGCCAGCAGTTTGGGGACTAACTCTGGAAACACCATATATTTT.

CDR3 residues: CASSVMYRELDYGYTF. The CDR3 bases are TGTGCCAGCAGTGTCATGTACAGGGAATTGGACTATGGCTACACCTTC. The V gene is TRBV6-1, the J gene TRBJ1-2; tentative D call: TRBD1 (6 bases). Germline-derived CDR1 and CDR2 are MNHNS and SASEGT. V lost 4 bases and J lost 3, with 18 bases in between. The CDR3 spans 16 residues.

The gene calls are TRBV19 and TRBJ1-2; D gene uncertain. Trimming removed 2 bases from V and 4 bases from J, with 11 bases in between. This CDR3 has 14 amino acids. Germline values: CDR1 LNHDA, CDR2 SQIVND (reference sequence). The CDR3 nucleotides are TGTGCCAGTAGTATACGGGAATCATTCTATGGCTACACCTTC. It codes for CASSIRESFYGYTF.

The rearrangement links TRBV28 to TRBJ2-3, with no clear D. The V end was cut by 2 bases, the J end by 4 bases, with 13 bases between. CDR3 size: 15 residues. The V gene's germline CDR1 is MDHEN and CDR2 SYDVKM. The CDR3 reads CASSLLGPPPDTQYF. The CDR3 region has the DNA TGTGCCAGCAGTTTACTTGGCCCCCCGCCAGATACGCAGTATTTT.

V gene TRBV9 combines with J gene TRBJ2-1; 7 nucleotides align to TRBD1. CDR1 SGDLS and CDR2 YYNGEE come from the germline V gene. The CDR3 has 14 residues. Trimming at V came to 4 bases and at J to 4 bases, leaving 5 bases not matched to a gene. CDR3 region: CASSLTGDYNEQFF. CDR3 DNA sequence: TGTGCCAGCAGCCTTACAGGGGATTACAATGAGCAGTTCTTC.

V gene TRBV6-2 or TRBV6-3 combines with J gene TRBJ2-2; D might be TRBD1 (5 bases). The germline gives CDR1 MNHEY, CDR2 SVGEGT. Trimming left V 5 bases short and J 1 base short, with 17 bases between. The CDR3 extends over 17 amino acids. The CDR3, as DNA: TGTGCCAGCAGTCCGCTATTTGGCAGGGTGAACACCGGGGAGCTGTTTTTT. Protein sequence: CASSPLFGRVNTGELFF.

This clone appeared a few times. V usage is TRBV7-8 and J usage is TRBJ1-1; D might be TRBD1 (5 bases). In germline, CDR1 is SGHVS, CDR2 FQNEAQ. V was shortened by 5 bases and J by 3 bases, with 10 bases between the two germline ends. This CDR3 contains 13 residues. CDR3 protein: CASSQGGDTEAFF. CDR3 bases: TGTGCCAGCAGCCAGGGAGGGGACACTGAAGCTTTCTTT.

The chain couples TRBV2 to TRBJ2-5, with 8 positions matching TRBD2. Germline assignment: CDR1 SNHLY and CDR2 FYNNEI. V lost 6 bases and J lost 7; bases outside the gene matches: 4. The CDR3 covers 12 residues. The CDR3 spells CASSGGVGTQYF. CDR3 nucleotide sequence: TGTGCCAGCAGCGGGGGGGTAGGGACCCAGTACTTC.

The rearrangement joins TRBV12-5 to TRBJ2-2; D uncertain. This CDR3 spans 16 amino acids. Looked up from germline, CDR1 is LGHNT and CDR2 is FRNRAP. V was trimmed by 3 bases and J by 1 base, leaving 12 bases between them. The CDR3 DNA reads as TGTGCTAGTGGTTTCCAATTCTACCTGAACACCGGGGAGCTGTTTTTT. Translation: CASGFQFYLNTGELFF.

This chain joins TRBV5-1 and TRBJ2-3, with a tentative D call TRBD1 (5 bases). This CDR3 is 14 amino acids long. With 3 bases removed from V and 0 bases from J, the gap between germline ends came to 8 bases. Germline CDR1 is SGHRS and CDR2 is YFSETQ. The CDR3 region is CASSSRVSTDTQYF. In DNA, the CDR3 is TGCGCCAGCAGCTCCAGGGTCAGCACAGATACGCAGTATTTT.

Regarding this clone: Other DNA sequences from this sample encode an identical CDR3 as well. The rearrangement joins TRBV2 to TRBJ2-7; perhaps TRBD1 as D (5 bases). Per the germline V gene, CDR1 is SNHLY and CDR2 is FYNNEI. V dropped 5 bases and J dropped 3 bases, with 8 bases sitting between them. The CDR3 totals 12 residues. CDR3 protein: CASSSQGYEQYF. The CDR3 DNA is TGTGCCAGCAGTTCTCAGGGCTACGAGCAGTACTTC.

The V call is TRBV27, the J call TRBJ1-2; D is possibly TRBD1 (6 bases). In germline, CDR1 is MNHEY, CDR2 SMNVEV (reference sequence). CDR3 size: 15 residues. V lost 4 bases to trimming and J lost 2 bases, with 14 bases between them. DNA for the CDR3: TGTGCCAGCAGTTCGATAAAAGGGACAAACTATGGCTACACCTTC. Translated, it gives CASSSIKGTNYGYTF.

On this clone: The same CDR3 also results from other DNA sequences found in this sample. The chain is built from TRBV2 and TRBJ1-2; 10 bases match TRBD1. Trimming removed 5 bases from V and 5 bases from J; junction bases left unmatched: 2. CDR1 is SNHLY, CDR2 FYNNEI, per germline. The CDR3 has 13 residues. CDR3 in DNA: TGTGCCAGCAGTTCGGGACAGGGGTATGGCTACACCTTC. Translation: CASSSGQGYGYTF.

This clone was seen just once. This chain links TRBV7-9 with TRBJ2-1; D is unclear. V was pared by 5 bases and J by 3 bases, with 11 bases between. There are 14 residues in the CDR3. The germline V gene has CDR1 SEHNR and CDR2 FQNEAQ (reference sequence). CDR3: CASSPQSSYNEQFF. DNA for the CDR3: TGTGCCAGCAGCCCCCAGTCCAGCTACAATGAGCAGTTCTTC.

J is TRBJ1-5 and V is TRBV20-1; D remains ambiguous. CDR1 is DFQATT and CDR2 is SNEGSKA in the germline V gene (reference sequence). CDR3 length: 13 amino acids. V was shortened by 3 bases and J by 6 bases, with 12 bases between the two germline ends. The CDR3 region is CSASSEAFQPQHF. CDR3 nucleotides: TGCAGTGCTAGTTCAGAGGCCTTTCAGCCCCAGCATTTT.

The CDR3 coding sequence is TGTGCCAGTAGTCTGGGACAGCTGAACACTGAAGCTTTCTTT. Its protein is CASSLGQLNTEAFF. The chain employs TRBV19 and TRBJ1-1; the match to TRBD1 covers 7 bases. V shed 5 bases, J shed 0 bases, and the junction held 3 bases outside the gene matches. The V gene's germline CDR1 is LNHDA and CDR2 SQIVND (reference sequence). CDR3 length: 14 residues.

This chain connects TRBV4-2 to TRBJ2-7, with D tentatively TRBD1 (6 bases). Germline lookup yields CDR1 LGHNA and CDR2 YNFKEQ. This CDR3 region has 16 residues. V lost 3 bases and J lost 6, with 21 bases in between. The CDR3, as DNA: TGTGCCAGCAGCCATGTTGGAGTACAGGGAGATCGCGAGCAGTACTTC. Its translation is CASSHVGVQGDREQYF.

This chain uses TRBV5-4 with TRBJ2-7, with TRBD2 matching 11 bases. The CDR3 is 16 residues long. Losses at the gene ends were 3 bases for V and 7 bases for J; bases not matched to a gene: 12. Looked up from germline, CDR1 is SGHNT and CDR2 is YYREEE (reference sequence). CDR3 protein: CASSSVSGGANREQYF. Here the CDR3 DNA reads TGTGCCAGCAGCTCTGTTAGCGGGGGGGCTAATCGAGAGCAGTACTTC.

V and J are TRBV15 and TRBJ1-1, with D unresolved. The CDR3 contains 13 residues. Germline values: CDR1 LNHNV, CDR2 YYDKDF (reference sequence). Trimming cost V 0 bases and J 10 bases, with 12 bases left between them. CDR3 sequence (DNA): TGTGCCACCAGCAGAGAGGGGAGACTCGTAGCTTTCTTT. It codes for CATSREGRLVAFF.

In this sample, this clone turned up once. CDR3 sequence (DNA): TGTGCCTCGAGACGGGACAGCTCTGGAAACACCATATATTTT. This gives the protein CASRRDSSGNTIYF. The rearrangement joins TRBV6-5 to TRBJ1-3, with 7 bases lining up with TRBD1. This CDR3 spans 14 amino acids. Losses at the gene ends were 11 bases for V and 0 bases for J; bases not matched to a gene: 7. CDR1 and CDR2 from the germline V gene are MNHEY and SVGAGI.

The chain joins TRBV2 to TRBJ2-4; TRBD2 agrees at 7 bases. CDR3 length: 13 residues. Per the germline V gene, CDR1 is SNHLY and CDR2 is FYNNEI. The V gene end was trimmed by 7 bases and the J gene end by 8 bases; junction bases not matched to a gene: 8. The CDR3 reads CASISPGGDIQYF. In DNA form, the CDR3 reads TGTGCCAGCATCTCCCCGGGGGGTGACATTCAGTACTTC.